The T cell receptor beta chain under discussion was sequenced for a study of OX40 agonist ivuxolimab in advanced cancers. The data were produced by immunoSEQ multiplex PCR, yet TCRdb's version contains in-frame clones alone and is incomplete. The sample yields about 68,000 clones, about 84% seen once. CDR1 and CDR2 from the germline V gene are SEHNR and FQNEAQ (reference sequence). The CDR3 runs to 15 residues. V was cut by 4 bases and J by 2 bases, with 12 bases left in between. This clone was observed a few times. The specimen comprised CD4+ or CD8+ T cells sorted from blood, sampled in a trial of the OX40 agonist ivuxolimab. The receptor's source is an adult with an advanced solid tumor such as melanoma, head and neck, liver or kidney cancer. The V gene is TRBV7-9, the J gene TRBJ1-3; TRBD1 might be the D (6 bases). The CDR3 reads CASSSPQGAGNTIYF. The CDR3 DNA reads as TGTGCCAGCAGCTCCCCACAGGGAGCTGGAAACACCATATATTTT. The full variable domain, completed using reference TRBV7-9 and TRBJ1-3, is DTGVSQNPRHKITKRGQNVTFRCDPISEHNRLYWYRQTLGQGPEFLTYFQNEAQLEKSRLLSDRFSAERPKGSFSTLEIQRTEQGDSAMYLCASSSPQGAGNTIYFGEGSWLTVV.